What follows are 2 T cell receptor beta chains derived from one specimen sequenced in a study of PD-1 blockade in classical Hodgkin lymphoma. Time point in this sample: newly diagnosed, previously untreated cHL patient sample. Profiling relied on immunoSEQ multiplex PCR, and the TCRdb table lists in-frame clones only, not all of them. In the table there are 7,000 or so clones, roughly 79% of which are singletons. The source material was peripheral blood mononuclear cells (PBMCs). These receptors were obtained from a human donor with classical Hodgkin lymphoma.

The gene calls are TRBV6-5 and TRBJ2-7; D may be TRBD2 (7 bases). Per the germline V gene, CDR1 is MNHEY and CDR2 is SVGAGI. The CDR3 is made up of 16 amino acids. Trimming took off 0 bases at V and 2 bases at J, with 14 bases between the two ends. DNA of the CDR3: TGTGCCAGCAGTTACTCGCGGGGGCATCGGACCTACGAGCAGTACTTC. Amino acid sequence: CASSYSRGHRTYEQYF.

This clone was detected only once. J is TRBJ1-2 and V is TRBV2; the D is unclear. CDR3 length equals 12 residues. V was cut by 5 bases and J by 6 bases, with 10 bases left in between. In germline, CDR1 is SNHLY, CDR2 FYNNEI. CDR3 bases: TGTGCCAGCAGTCCACGGGGAGATGGCTACACCTTC. This encodes CASSPRGDGYTF. Together with reference TRBV2 and TRBJ1-2, the CDR3 gives the full variable domain: EPEVTQTPSHQVTQMGQEVILRCVPISNHLYFYWYRQILGQKVEFLVSFYNNEISEKSEIFDDQFSVERPDGSNFTLKIRSTKLEDSAMYFCASSPRGDGYTFGSGTRLTVV.